The next 22 T cell receptor beta chains were all read from a single sample in a study of blood T cell repertoires in COVID-19. The assay was immunoSEQ multiplex PCR, and TCRdb's table has in-frame clones only and misses some. This table holds under 85,000 clones, around 80% found once. The sequencing sample was made of peripheral blood. The receptors shown here come from a man older than 75 with active or convalescent COVID-19.

The chain links TRBV20-1 to TRBJ2-7; TRBD1 matches at 8 bases. V dropped 3 bases and J dropped 7; count of bases not matched to a gene: 11. The CDR3 is made up of 14 amino acids. Germline V gene sequence: CDR1 DFQATT, CDR2 SNEGSKA (reference sequence). Here the CDR3 DNA reads TGCAGTGCTAGTGGAGGGACAGGTCTGGGGGAGCAGTACTTC. Translating it yields CSASGGTGLGEQYF.

The count of this clone is one. This chain connects TRBV18 to TRBJ2-1, with a possible D match to TRBD2 (6 bases). Germline CDR1 KGHSH, CDR2 LQKENI. This CDR3 has 15 amino acids. Trimming took 0 bases from V and 6 from J, leaving 12 bases between them. The CDR3: CASSPPSQGGNEQFF. Written as DNA, the CDR3 is TGTGCCAGCTCACCACCGTCTCAGGGAGGCAATGAGCAGTTCTTC.

A word on this clone: The same CDR3 also results from other DNA sequences found in this sample. The chain employs TRBV5-5 and TRBJ2-1, with 9 positions matching TRBD2. The CDR3 totals 16 residues. Germline values: CDR1 SGHKS, CDR2 YYEKEE (reference sequence). The V gene end was trimmed by 3 bases and the J gene end by 7 bases; junction bases not matched to a gene: 11. For the CDR3, the DNA is TGTGCCAGCAGCTCTGTCGCGGGGGGGGCTGGGAATGAGCAGTTCTTC. Translation: CASSSVAGGAGNEQFF.

This clone was observed once. This rearrangement joins TRBV19 to TRBJ1-5, with 8 bases that match TRBD1. The trim removed 4 bases at V and 4 bases at J, leaving 6 bases unmatched. The CDR3 runs to 15 residues. Germline V lookup: CDR1 LNHDA, CDR2 SQIVND (reference sequence). The CDR3 coding sequence is TGTGCCAGTAGTACCTCAGGGGGCGGGAATCAGCCCCAGCATTTT. Translation: CASSTSGGGNQPQHF.

This clone was seen a handful of times. The V and J genes are TRBV2 and TRBJ2-7; D not resolved. Germline values: CDR1 SNHLY, CDR2 FYNNEI. The CDR3 sequence is 12 residues long. V was trimmed by 7 bases and J by 4 bases, leaving 11 bases between them. In DNA form, the CDR3 reads TGTGCCAGCACCCTAAAGTGGTACGAGCAGTACTTC. It encodes CASTLKWYEQYF.

J is TRBJ1-1 and V is TRBV10-1, with D uncertain. The CDR3 runs to 14 residues. Per the germline V gene, CDR1 is WNHNN and CDR2 is SYGVQD (reference sequence). Trimming cost V 4 bases and J 5 bases, with 14 bases left between them. The CDR3 DNA is TGCGCCAGCAGTGCCTCCACAGAGGGAACTGAAGCTTTCTTT. Amino acids: CASSASTEGTEAFF.

This clone showed up just once. This chain uses TRBV5-6 with TRBJ1-2, with 9 bases aligning to TRBD1. This CDR3 is built from 14 residues. Germline V gene lookup returns CDR1 SGHDT and CDR2 YYEEEE. V shed 1 base and J 8 bases; nucleotides not matched to a gene: 6. The CDR3: CASSLPGTGKGYTF. The CDR3 nucleotides are TGTGCCAGCAGCTTGCCAGGGACAGGGAAAGGCTACACCTTC.

The chain recombines TRBV5-6 with TRBJ2-7, with a tentative D call TRBD1 (5 bases). In germline, CDR1 is SGHDT, CDR2 YYEEEE. V lost 2 bases to trimming and J lost 4 bases, with 13 bases between them. The CDR3 is made up of 14 amino acids. Here the CDR3 reads CASSLINRWYEQYF. CDR3 DNA: TGTGCCAGCAGCTTAATAAACAGGTGGTACGAGCAGTACTTC.

The chain combines TRBV5-5 with TRBJ2-3; 7 nucleotides agree with TRBD2. The germline CDR1 and CDR2 sequences are SGHKS and YYEKEE (reference sequence). The J segment lost 2 bases and the V segment lost 1 base, leaving 7 bases of the junction unmatched. This CDR3 is built from 16 residues. This CDR3 reads CASSLIPGGITDTQYF. The CDR3 bases are TGTGCCAGCAGCTTGATTCCGGGAGGCATCACAGATACGCAGTATTTT.

The chain links TRBV15 to TRBJ2-5; 15 nucleotides align to TRBD2. Germline V gives CDR1 LNHNV, CDR2 YYDKDF (reference sequence). This CDR3 is built from 18 residues. The J segment lost 1 base and the V segment lost 3 bases, leaving 6 bases of the junction unmatched. Written as DNA, the CDR3 is TGTGCCACCAGCAGGGGACTAGCGGGAGGATGGGGCCAAGAGACCCAGTACTTC. The encoded protein is CATSRGLAGGWGQETQYF.

The chain is built from TRBV18 and TRBJ1-4; weak D call: TRBD1 (5 bases). The CDR3 is 15 amino acids. Germline V gene data show CDR1 as KGHSH and CDR2 as LQKENI. Trimming shortened V by 2 bases and J by 4 bases, and 11 bases separated the two germline ends. The CDR3 nucleotides read TGTGCCAGCTCACCAGCAGGGCCCAATAATGAAAAACTGTTTTTT. This encodes CASSPAGPNNEKLFF.

The CDR3 nucleotides are TGTGCCAGCAGGCAGGGTTCCACTGAAGCTTTCTTT. Its translation: CASRQGSTEAFF. The chain carries TRBV12-3 or TRBV12-4 and TRBJ1-1; maybe TRBD1 (5 bases). Trimming pared 6 bases from V and 4 bases from J, leaving 9 bases between. This CDR3 region has 12 residues.

This chain uses TRBV2 with TRBJ1-1, with D unclear. Germline V CDR1 and CDR2: SNHLY, FYNNEI. V lost 8 bases and J lost 5, with 15 bases in between. The CDR3 has 13 residues. The DNA of the CDR3 is TGTGCCAGCCGGAACAGCCGTTGGACTGAAGCTTTCTTT. It yields the protein CASRNSRWTEAFF.

The chain has TRBV28 and TRBJ2-3; D is unclear. CDR1 and CDR2 (germline): MDHEN, SYDVKM. Trimming took 1 base from V and 0 from J, leaving 2 bases between them. CDR3 length: 13 residues. In DNA, the CDR3 is TGTGCCAGCAGTTTATCTAGCACAGATACGCAGTATTTT. Translated: CASSLSSTDTQYF.

J is TRBJ1-1 and V is TRBV2; 10 nucleotides agree with TRBD1. This CDR3 has 21 amino acids. The J segment lost 5 bases and the V segment lost 3 bases, leaving 24 bases of the junction unmatched. CDR1 is SNHLY and CDR2 is FYNNEI in the germline V gene. CDR3 nucleotide sequence: TGTGCCAGCAGTGACCCTGACGGGACAGGGGCGATCAGGCATGAGAAGACTGAAGCTTTCTTT. Its protein product is CASSDPDGTGAIRHEKTEAFF.

The CDR3 DNA follows: TGCGCCAGCAGGACGGACAGCATGAACACTGAAGCTTTCTTT. This codes for CASRTDSMNTEAFF. The chain joins TRBV5-1 to TRBJ1-1, with D maybe TRBD1 (6 bases). The length of the CDR3 is 14 residues. Germline V lookup: CDR1 SGHRS, CDR2 YFSETQ. The germline V and J ends were trimmed by 5 bases and 0 bases, with 11 bases remaining between them. The whole variable domain, filled in from reference TRBV5-1 and TRBJ1-1, reads KAGVTQTPRYLIKTRGQQVTLSCSPISGHRSVSWYQQTPGQGLQFLFEYFSETQRNKGNFPGRFSGRQFSNSRSEMNVSTLELGDSALYLCASRTDSMNTEAFFGQGTRLTVV.

The CDR3 DNA reads TGTGCCAGCAGCTCCCACTATTCTGGAAACACCATATATTTT. It is translated as CASSSHYSGNTIYF. The gene calls are TRBV13 and TRBJ1-3; D remains ambiguous. There are 14 residues in the CDR3. Looked up from germline, CDR1 is PRHDT and CDR2 is FYEKMQ (reference sequence). Trimming took off 4 bases at V and 1 base at J, with 8 bases between the two ends. The full variable domain, with the rest looked up from reference TRBV13 and TRBJ1-3, is AAGVIQSPRHLIKEKRETATLKCYPIPRHDTVYWYQQGPGQDPQFLISFYEKMQSDKGSIPDRFSAQQFSDYHSELNMSSLELGDSALYFCASSSHYSGNTIYFGEGSWLTVV.

The rearrangement uses TRBV7-6 and TRBJ1-6; D unresolved. The CDR3 loop spans 16 amino acids. Deletions cut 5 bases from V and 0 bases from J, with 11 bases between. In germline, CDR1 is SGHVS, CDR2 FNYEAQ. CDR3 protein: CASSPRSSSYNSPLHF. CDR3 coding DNA: TGTGCCAGCAGCCCACGGTCGAGCTCCTATAATTCACCCCTCCACTTT.

The rearrangement uses TRBV27 and TRBJ2-7, with 8 bases identical to TRBD1. This CDR3 contains 13 residues. V lost 6 bases and J lost 6; bases outside the gene matches: 7. Germline CDR1 is MNHEY and CDR2 is SMNVEV (reference sequence). CDR3 bases: TGTGCCAGCAGATATCAGGGGGCTCTCGAGCAGTACTTC. Translating gives CASRYQGALEQYF.

This clone was counted once. The V gene is TRBV5-6, the J gene TRBJ2-1, with a weak D call TRBD2 (6 bases). Germline V gene data show CDR1 as SGHDT and CDR2 as YYEEEE. The germline V and J ends were trimmed by 2 bases and 6 bases, with 9 bases remaining between them. The CDR3 loop spans 13 amino acids. The CDR3 DNA reads as TGTGCCAGCAGCTTTGCGGGGAGCAATGAGCAGTTCTTC. This sequence encodes CASSFAGSNEQFF. Full variable domain (remainder filled in from reference TRBV5-6 and TRBJ2-1): DAGVTQSPTHLIKTRGQQVTLRCSPKSGHDTVSWYQQALGQGPQFIFQYYEEEERQRGNFPDRFSGHQFPNYSSELNVNALLLGDSALYLCASSFAGSNEQFFGPGTRLTVL.

This chain connects TRBV24-1 to TRBJ2-5; 7 positions agree with TRBD2. V dropped 5 bases and J dropped 1; count of bases not matched to a gene: 9. The CDR3 length is 16 residues. CDR1 and CDR2 (germline): KGHDR, SFDVKD. The CDR3 DNA reads as TGTGCCACCAGTGGGGGCGGCGGGAGTATCCAAGAGACCCAGTACTTC. Translation: CATSGGGGSIQETQYF.

The chain uses TRBV9 and TRBJ2-3; D possibly corresponds to TRBD2 (5 bases). The CDR3 is 15 amino acids. Germline CDR1 SGDLS, CDR2 YYNGEE. Between the trimmed V and J ends, which lost 3 bases and 2 bases, there was a span of 13 bases. In DNA, the CDR3 is TGTGCCAGCAGCGGGCTCTGGACTTTCACAGATACGCAGTATTTT. Protein: CASSGLWTFTDTQYF.